The rows below give T cell receptor beta chains drawn from one sample of a study of cytomegalovirus exposure and HLA in healthy donors. Profiling relied on immunoSEQ multiplex PCR, and the TCRdb table lists in-frame clones only, not all of them. The repertoire holds under 95,000 clones, with 60% to 85% as singletons. The sequencing input was PBMCs. The receptors come from a male donor in good health and CMV-seronegative. CDR3s include the opening cysteine and the closing phenylalanine or tryptophan. The D gene is left open where the match is weak. A row's size may be missing; if present it is once, few, many or a size class.

V gene	clone size	D gene	J gene	CDR3 protein	CDR3 DNA
TRBV28	-	-	TRBJ2-7	CATTGGQTYEQYF	TGTGCCACCACCGGGGGACAGACCTACGAGCAGTACTTC
TRBV28	-	-	TRBJ2-7	CASISPPAGAGEQYF	TGTGCCAGCATCTCCCCCCCGGCCGGGGCGGGGGAGCAGTACTTC
TRBV15	-	-	TRBJ1-5	CATSRETRVNQPQNF	TGTGCCACCAGCAGAGAAACCAGGGTCAATCAGCCCCAGAATTTT
TRBV5-4	-	TRBD1	TRBJ2-7	CAYEGTGTYEQYF	TGTGCCTACGAGGGGACAGGGACCTACGAGCAGTACTTC
TRBV29-1	-	-	TRBJ1-5	CSVEAPRGAQHF	TGCAGCGTTGAAGCCCCCAGGGGAGCCCAGCATTTT
TRBV5-4	few	-	TRBJ2-3	CASSLEFRGGTDTQYF	TGTGCCAGCAGCTTGGAATTCAGGGGCGGAACAGATACGCAGTATTTT
TRBV19	once	TRBD2	TRBJ2-5	CASRTGASGMMETQYF	TGTGCCAGTAGAACCGGGGCTAGCGGGATGATGGAGACCCAGTACTTC
TRBV14	-	-	TRBJ1-2	CASSQVQGFYGYTF	TGTGCCAGCAGCCAAGTGCAGGGGTTCTATGGCTACACCTTC
TRBV7-2	-	-	TRBJ1-5	CASSLVPQAQHF	TGTGCCAGCAGCTTAGTACCACAGGCTCAGCATTTT
TRBV30	-	TRBD1	TRBJ2-7	CAGKTGIDEQYF	TGTGCCGGGAAGACAGGGATCGACGAGCAGTACTTC
TRBV2	few	-	TRBJ1-5	CASSSALYSNQPQHF	TGTGCCAGCAGTTCCGCACTGTATAGCAATCAGCCCCAGCATTTT
TRBV14	few	-	TRBJ1-1	CASSPRQRNTEAFF	TGTGCCAGCAGCCCGCGACAGAGGAACACTGAAGCTTTCTTT
TRBV6-1	once	TRBD1	TRBJ1-2	CASSEYPRQGGDYTF	TGTGCCAGCAGTGAGTATCCTCGACAGGGAGGCGACTACACCTTC
TRBV5-4	-	TRBD1	TRBJ1-2	CASSFTGEDGYTF	TGTGCCAGCAGCTTCACAGGGGAGGATGGCTACACCTTC
TRBV6-1	-	-	TRBJ1-5	CASSRRGVNQPQHF	TGTGCCAGCAGTCGGCGGGGGGTTAATCAGCCCCAGCATTTT
TRBV7-2	-	-	TRBJ1-3	CASSLDRVTGNTIYF	TGTGCCAGCAGCTTAGACAGGGTGACTGGAAACACCATATATTTT
TRBV7-2	-	-	TRBJ1-1	CASSLGSGGRAFF	TGTGCCAGCAGCTTAGGGTCGGGGGGACGGGCTTTCTTT
TRBV5-4	-	-	TRBJ1-1	CASSQNRELNTEAFF	TGTGCCAGCAGCCAAAACAGGGAGTTGAACACTGAAGCTTTCTTT
TRBV7-9	-	-	TRBJ2-3	CASSFGTVVGTDTQYF	TGTGCCAGCAGCTTCGGGACTGTAGTCGGCACAGATACGCAGTATTTT
TRBV2	-	-	TRBJ1-1	CASRRQSTPEAFF	TGTGCCAGCCGGAGGCAGAGCACCCCTGAAGCTTTCTTT
TRBV7-8	-	-	TRBJ1-2	CASSGRNYGYPF	TGTGCCAGCAGCGGCAGAAACTATGGCTACCCCTTC
TRBV27	-	TRBD1	TRBJ1-3	CASRRGLENTIYF	TGTGCCAGCAGGAGGGGGCTCGAAAACACCATATATTTT
TRBV4-3	-	-	TRBJ1-5	CASSQDHSSSNQPQNF	TGCGCCAGCAGCCAAGATCACAGCTCTAGCAATCAGCCCCAGAATTTT
TRBV5-3	-	TRBD1	TRBJ2-1	CARSWTGEMGEQFF	TGTGCCAGAAGCTGGACAGGGGAAATGGGTGAGCAGTTCTTC
TRBV6-1	-	TRBD2	TRBJ2-5	CASSEHLWLAGVAETQYF	TGTGCCAGCAGTGAACATCTCTGGCTAGCGGGGGTCGCGGAGACCCAGTACTTC
TRBV15	-	TRBD2	TRBJ2-7	CATSRGLAGGTYEQYF	TGTGCCACCAGCAGAGGCCTAGCGGGGGGAACCTACGAGCAGTACTTC
TRBV9	few	-	TRBJ2-5	CASSVGAIQETQYF	TGTGCCAGCAGCGTAGGGGCTATCCAAGAGACCCAGTACTTC
TRBV11-3	few	TRBD1	TRBJ1-5	CASSLPDRATRDPNQPQHF	TGTGCCAGCAGCTTACCGGACAGGGCTACGAGAGATCCCAATCAGCCCCAGCATTTT
TRBV28	-	-	TRBJ1-3	CASSLAGVGNTIYF	TGTGCCAGCAGCCTAGCGGGGGTTGGAAACACCATATATTTT
TRBV6-1	few	-	TRBJ1-1	CASDINQGTEAFF	TGTGCCAGCGATATCAACCAGGGCACTGAAGCTTTCTTT
TRBV5-4	-	TRBD2	TRBJ2-1	CASTATSGGYNEQFF	TGTGCCAGCACCGCGACTAGCGGAGGATACAATGAGCAGTTCTTC
TRBV5-4	-	TRBD1	TRBJ2-2	CASSRGQGENTGELFF	TGTGCCAGCAGCCGCGGACAGGGGGAGAACACCGGGGAGCTGTTTTTT
TRBV7-3	once	-	TRBJ1-3	CASSLGPAGGNTIYF	TGTGCCAGCAGCTTAGGGCCGGCAGGTGGAAACACCATATATTTT
TRBV7-9	few	-	TRBJ1-1	CASSLPPGEAFF	TGTGCCAGCAGCTTACCGCCAGGGGAAGCTTTCTTT
TRBV9	-	TRBD2	TRBJ2-1	CASSSQWTSAKNEQFF	TGTGCCAGCAGCAGTCAGTGGACTAGCGCGAAGAATGAGCAGTTCTTC
TRBV4-2	few	-	TRBJ2-6	CASSQEGTTSGANVLTF	TGTGCCAGCAGCCAAGAAGGCACTACCTCTGGGGCCAACGTCCTGACTTTC
TRBV6-5	few	TRBD1	TRBJ1-2	CASSYIQGGGYGYTF	TGTGCCAGCAGTTACATACAGGGGGGAGGATATGGCTACACCTTC
TRBV28	once	TRBD1	TRBJ2-7	CASLIGAGGTDEQYF	TGTGCCAGCTTAATAGGGGCAGGGGGCACGGACGAGCAGTACTTC
TRBV6-1	-	TRBD1	TRBJ2-2	CASSDRTGMNTGELFF	TGTGCCAGCAGTGACAGGACAGGGATGAACACCGGGGAGCTGTTTTTT
TRBV28	-	TRBD1	TRBJ2-7	CASSYTGTGGFYEQYF	TGTGCCAGCAGTTACACCGGGACAGGGGGCTTCTACGAGCAGTACTTC
TRBV5-6	-	-	TRBJ1-2	CASSLGGRYGYPF	TGTGCCAGCAGCTTGGGAGGGCGGTATGGCTACCCCTTC
TRBV5-6	-	TRBD1	TRBJ2-7	CASSFRDSFFYEQYF	TGTGCCAGCAGCTTTAGGGACAGTTTCTTCTACGAGCAGTACTTC
TRBV5-4	-	-	TRBJ1-1	CASRAIRGSTEAFF	TGTGCCAGCAGGGCTATCAGGGGTTCAACTGAAGCTTTCTTT
TRBV6-5	-	TRBD2	TRBJ2-5	CASSLNLAGGDQYF	TGTGCCAGCAGCTTAAATCTAGCGGGGGGGGACCAGTACTTC
TRBV9	few	TRBD2	TRBJ2-2	CASSVSGGNTGELFF	TGTGCCAGCAGCGTATCGGGGGGGAACACCGGGGAGCTGTTTTTT